The 16 T cell receptor beta chains below come from one sample, sequenced in a study of T cells in Graves' hyperthyroidism and ophthalmopathy. TCR beta CDR3 regions were amplified from RNA transcripts. Primed by the HTBI set, a first-round RT-PCR was run on the TCR CDR3. TCRdb redid the calling of the multiplex PCR reads with MiXCR, one entry per CDR3 protein. Among 470,000 or so distinct CDR3 sequences listed, around 21% were seen once. Source material: blood. The receptors here all came from a man younger than 35 with Graves' hyperthyroidism.

This clonotype was counted many times. CDR3 sequence: CASSRGYNQPQHF. In DNA, the CDR3 is TGTGCCAGTAGTCGGGGGTACAATCAGCCCCAGCATTTT. The chain carries TRBV19 and TRBJ1-5; TRBD1 is a possible D gene (5 bases). Germline V lookup: CDR1 LNHDA, CDR2 SQIVND (reference sequence). Trimming shortened V by 5 bases and J by 3 bases, and 8 bases separated the two germline ends. The CDR3 covers 13 residues. The full variable domain, completed using reference TRBV19 and TRBJ1-5, is DGGITQSPKYLFRKEGQNVTLSCEQNLNHDAMYWYRQDPGQGLRLIYYSQIVNDFQKGDIAEGYSVSREKKESFPLTVTSAQKNPTAFYLCASSRGYNQPQHFGDGTRLSIL.

In this sample, this clonotype turned up many times. The chain is built from TRBV5-1 and TRBJ2-6; D is perhaps TRBD1 (6 bases). The V gene lost 9 bases and the J gene lost 0 bases, with 16 bases spanning the gap. CDR3 length equals 16 residues. Germline V gene data show CDR1 as SGHRS and CDR2 as YFSETQ. Here the CDR3 reads CATSTGFRSGANVLTF. For the CDR3, the DNA is TGCGCCACCTCGACAGGATTTCGCTCTGGGGCCAACGTCCTGACTTTC.

This clonotype occurred many times. This chain links TRBV12-3 or TRBV12-4 with TRBJ2-7; D might be TRBD2 (5 bases). Trimming shortened V by 1 base and J by 4 bases, and 11 bases separated the two germline ends. This CDR3 contains 14 residues. The CDR3 here is CASSLGGRPYEQYF. The DNA for the CDR3 is TGTGCCAGCAGTTTAGGCGGGCGGCCTTACGAGCAGTACTTC.

This clonotype was picked up many times. The V gene is TRBV28, the J gene TRBJ1-1; the match to TRBD1 covers 10 bases. The V gene's germline CDR1 is MDHEN and CDR2 SYDVKM. CDR3 length: 18 amino acids. V was clipped by 6 bases and J by 3 bases; unmatched bases: 16. In nucleotides, the CDR3 is TGTGCCAGCAGCGGTGCGGGGACAGGGGTTTCGTTGGACACTGAAGCTTTCTTT. Its protein product is CASSGAGTGVSLDTEAFF. Full variable domain (rest looked up from reference TRBV28 and TRBJ1-1): DVKVTQSSRYLVKRTGEKVFLECVQDMDHENMFWYRQDPGLGLRLIYFSYDVKMKEKGDIPEGYSVSREKKERFSLILESASTNQTSMYLCASSGAGTGVSLDTEAFFGQGTRLTVV.

The chain has TRBV12-3 or TRBV12-4 and TRBJ1-5; D gene ambiguous. This CDR3 has 13 residues. The ends were cut back, 6 bases at V and 7 bases at J, with 13 bases in the middle. The CDR3 sequence is CASSSVVDQPQHF. The DNA of the CDR3 is TGTGCCAGCAGCTCCGTGGTCGACCAGCCCCAGCATTTT.

This clonotype was seen a handful of times. The chain joins TRBV11-2 to TRBJ2-7; TRBD1 might be the D (6 bases). Germline assignment: CDR1 SGHAT and CDR2 FQNNGV. The CDR3 is made up of 14 amino acids. The ends were cut back, 0 bases at V and 5 bases at J, with 11 bases in the middle. CDR3 sequence reads: CASSLETGRDEQYF. As DNA, the CDR3 is TGTGCCAGCAGCTTAGAAACAGGGCGGGACGAGCAGTACTTC.

This clonotype occurred many times. CDR3 bases: TGTGCCAGCAGCCCCGACAGGGCCCCTCAGCCCCAGCATTTT. It encodes CASSPDRAPQPQHF. The V gene is TRBV12-3 or TRBV12-4, the J gene TRBJ1-5, with 7 bases aligning to TRBD1. Trimming cost V 6 bases and J 6 bases; bases outside gene matches: 8. The CDR3 is made up of 14 amino acids.

This clonotype appeared many times. The chain joins TRBV11-2 to TRBJ2-7; tentative D call: TRBD2 (5 bases). Germline V gene data show CDR1 as SGHAT and CDR2 as FQNNGV. The CDR3 extends over 15 amino acids. With 5 bases removed from V and 0 bases from J, the gap between germline ends came to 14 bases. In DNA form, the CDR3 reads TGTGCCAGCAGCGAAGGTTGGGGAGCCTCCTACGAGCAGTACTTC. Translated, it gives CASSEGWGASYEQYF.

This rearrangement joins TRBV15 to TRBJ2-5, with D possibly being TRBD2 (5 bases). Trimming took off 0 bases at V and 2 bases at J, with 13 bases between the two ends. Per the germline V gene, CDR1 is LNHNV and CDR2 is YYDKDF (reference sequence). CDR3 size: 16 residues. CDR3 in DNA: TGTGCCACCAGCAGAGATGTACAGAGGGCACAAGAGACCCAGTACTTC. Its protein product is CATSRDVQRAQETQYF.

The table lists this clonotype with a few counts. The chain links TRBV12-3 or TRBV12-4 to TRBJ1-5, with unresolved D. The CDR3 contains 17 residues. The V gene lost 2 bases and the J gene lost 0 bases, with 14 bases spanning the gap. The CDR3 loop reads CASSLNPPVYSNQPQHF. CDR3 coding DNA: TGTGCCAGCAGTTTAAACCCACCGGTGTATAGCAATCAGCCCCAGCATTTT.

This clonotype has just a few counts. The genes are TRBV12-3 or TRBV12-4 and TRBJ2-6, with D tentatively TRBD1 (7 bases). The CDR3 length is 16 residues. The germline V and J ends were trimmed by 2 bases and 4 bases, with 12 bases remaining between them. The CDR3 nucleotides are TGTGCCAGCAGTTTAATGGCAGGGGGGGGGGCCAACGTCCTGACTTTC. This codes for CASSLMAGGGANVLTF.

This clonotype was seen more than once but under ten times. V gene TRBV9 combines with J gene TRBJ2-7; weak D call: TRBD1 (5 bases). This CDR3 has 13 amino acids. The V gene's germline CDR1 is SGDLS and CDR2 YYNGEE. The germline V and J ends were trimmed by 3 bases and 2 bases, with 9 bases remaining between them. This chain's CDR3 is CASSEGPAYEQYF. Here the CDR3 DNA reads TGTGCCAGCAGCGAGGGGCCTGCCTACGAGCAGTACTTC.

This clonotype appeared a few times. The rearrangement uses TRBV6-1 and TRBJ2-7; the D gene could be TRBD1 or TRBD2 (5 bases each). Germline lookup yields CDR1 MNHNS and CDR2 SASEGT. This CDR3 region has 11 residues. V was cut by 5 bases and J by 6 bases, with 8 bases left in between. CDR3 protein: CASSRGVEQYF. The CDR3 region has the DNA TGTGCCAGCAGTCGAGGGGTCGAGCAGTACTTC.

There are many counts of this clonotype. The J gene is TRBJ1-2, the V gene TRBV27; D is possibly TRBD1 (5 bases). Germline V CDR1 and CDR2: MNHEY, SMNVEV (reference sequence). Trimming left V 2 bases short and J 2 bases short, with 15 bases between. The CDR3 loop spans 16 amino acids. In nucleotides, the CDR3 is TGTGCCAGCAGTTTAGTGGGGCGTACCGTCAACTATGGCTACACCTTC. This codes for CASSLVGRTVNYGYTF.

The V gene is TRBV27, the J gene TRBJ2-7, with D possibly matching TRBD2 (5 bases). Per germline, CDR1 MNHEY and CDR2 SMNVEV (reference sequence). Trimming left V 5 bases short and J 3 bases short, with 14 bases between. The CDR3 is made up of 14 amino acids. The CDR3 here is CASSPGGVGYEQYF. CDR3 sequence (DNA): TGTGCCAGCAGTCCCGGAGGAGTCGGCTACGAGCAGTACTTC.

The chain couples TRBV28 to TRBJ1-1, with a tentative D call TRBD1 (5 bases). Germline values: CDR1 MDHEN, CDR2 SYDVKM. V gave up 3 bases and J gave up 1 base, with 21 bases separating them. The CDR3 sequence is 18 residues long. The CDR3 DNA reads as TGTGCCAGCAGTTTTTCCCTAATCTCCTGGACACCGAACACTGAAGCTTTCTTT. Its translation: CASSFSLISWTPNTEAFF.